The clone carrying this T cell receptor beta chain came up a few times. Its antigen is currently unknown. Using RNA transcripts as the source, TCR beta CDR3 regions were amplified. First-round RT-PCR of the TCR CDR3 relied on the HTBI primer set. Using its own MiXCR run on the multiplex PCR reads, TCRdb lists one record per CDR3 protein. Among hundreds of thousands of distinct CDR3 sequences listed, roughly 14% were seen once. The data belong to a study of T cells in Graves' hyperthyroidism and ophthalmopathy. Study background: Peripheral blood sampling occurred at initial diagnosis, before any treatment. The study, taken as a whole, reports: Appearing also in blood were most of the thyroid clonotypes expanded above 0.001.

Germline V lookup: CDR1 SGHTA, CDR2 FQGTGA. Trimming removed 1 base from V and 4 bases from J; junction bases left unmatched: 14. The CDR3 spans 21 residues. The gene calls are TRBV7-3 and TRBJ2-2, with 14 bases identical to TRBD2. The receptor's source is a woman in her thirties or forties with Graves' ophthalmopathy. Material: blood. This CDR3 reads CASSLRPAQGLAGAGTGELFF. CDR3 in DNA: TGTGCCAGCAGCTTAAGGCCTGCACAGGGACTAGCGGGAGCAGGCACCGGGGAGCTGTTTTTT.